The present T cell receptor (beta chain) was sequenced within a study of blood T cell repertoires in COVID-19. Turning to the study itself: Material from acute and convalescent COVID-19 was sourced from the United States, Italy and Spain.

Profiled with immunoSEQ multiplex PCR; TCRdb holds only in-frame clones, not every one. The data show tens of thousands of clones, with roughly 76% seen just once and around 4.4% held by the top ten. The length of the CDR3 is 15 residues. The germline V and J ends were trimmed by 4 bases and 4 bases, with 16 bases remaining between them. From germline, CDR1 is LGHNA and CDR2 YSLEER. The TCR was taken from a woman between 45 and 65 years old with acute or convalescent COVID-19. The V call is TRBV4-3, the J call TRBJ1-1, with TRBD1 as a possible D gene (6 bases). The material sequenced was peripheral blood. The CDR3 loop is CASSRLTGTGTEAFF. In DNA form, the CDR3 reads TGCGCCAGCAGCCGCCTTACAGGGACGGGCACTGAAGCTTTCTTT.